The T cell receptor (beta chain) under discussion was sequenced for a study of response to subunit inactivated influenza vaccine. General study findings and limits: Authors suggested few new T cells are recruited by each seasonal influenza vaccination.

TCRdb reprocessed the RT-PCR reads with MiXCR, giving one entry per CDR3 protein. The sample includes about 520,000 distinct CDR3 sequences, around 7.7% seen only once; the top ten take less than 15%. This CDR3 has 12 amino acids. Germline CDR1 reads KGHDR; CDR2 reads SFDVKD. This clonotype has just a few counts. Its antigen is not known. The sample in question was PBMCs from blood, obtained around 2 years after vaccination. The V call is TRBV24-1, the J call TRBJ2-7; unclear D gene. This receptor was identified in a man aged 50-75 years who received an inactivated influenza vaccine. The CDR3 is CGTSRTPYEQYF. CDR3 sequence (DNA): TGTGGTACCTCAAGGACCCCCTACGAGCAGTACTTC.